The 26 T cell receptor beta chains reported below all come from one sample, sequenced in a study of blood T cell repertoires in COVID-19 (dated by TCRdb to 2019 to 2021). Receptor libraries were prepared by the immunoSEQ multiplex PCR assay. This is the immuneACCESS table as TCRdb keeps it, with only in-frame sequences that have V and J called. A part of the clones is gone; compared with another copy, unresolved V genes explain less than half, and the rest is unexplained. Present in this sample are fewer than 250,000 clones, roughly 82% of which were seen just once. About 8% of the sample rests with the top ten. Material: peripheral blood. The source of these receptors is a woman in her fifties or sixties with COVID-19, enrolled during active disease.

This clone was picked up one time. The rearrangement links TRBV11-2 to TRBJ2-5; D is perhaps TRBD2 (6 bases). The CDR3 length is 15 residues. Deletions cut 4 bases from V and 5 bases from J, with 17 bases between. Germline CDR1 and CDR2: SGHAT and FQNNGV. DNA for the CDR3: TGTGCCAGCAGCTCTTTGGGGCGGGGAAGGGAGACCCAGTACTTC. As protein: CASSSLGRGRETQYF.

This clone was found once. The J gene is TRBJ2-5, the V gene TRBV19; weak D call: TRBD1 (7 bases). The CDR3 has 15 residues. V was pared by 6 bases and J by 7 bases, with 21 bases between. Per germline, CDR1 LNHDA and CDR2 SQIVND (reference sequence). The DNA for the CDR3 is TGTGCCAGTAGCATGAACAGGGGATCCGGGAGGACCCAGTACTTC. It is translated as CASSMNRGSGRTQYF.

The chain carries TRBV3-1 (or the pseudogene TRBV3-2) and TRBJ2-5; D may be TRBD1 (5 bases). Germline CDR1 and CDR2: LGHDT and YNNKEL (reference sequence). V was trimmed by 3 bases and J by 5 bases, leaving 16 bases between them. CDR3 length: 15 residues. The CDR3 DNA reads TGTGCCAGCAGCCACGTTACAGGATCAGTGGAGACCCAGTACTTC. The encoded protein is CASSHVTGSVETQYF.

The J gene is TRBJ1-2, the V gene TRBV5-1; D call uncertain. The length of the CDR3 is 11 residues. V was pared by 6 bases and J by 11 bases, with 14 bases between. CDR1 and CDR2 (germline): SGHRS, YFSETQ. The CDR3 protein is CASKEAEIYTF. In DNA form, the CDR3 reads TGCGCCAGCAAGGAGGCGGAAATATACACCTTC.

The CDR3 spells CASSPGLANTGELFF. The DNA for the CDR3 is TGTGCCAGCTCACCAGGACTAGCGAACACCGGGGAGCTGTTTTTT. The chain employs TRBV18 and TRBJ2-2; the match to TRBD2 covers 7 bases. CDR1 is KGHSH and CDR2 is LQKENI in the germline V gene. With 2 bases clipped from V and 0 bases from J, the junction kept 0 bases outside the gene matches. This CDR3 is 15 amino acids long.

The V call is TRBV30, the J call TRBJ1-3; D is unresolved. Germline V gives CDR1 GTSNPN, CDR2 SVGIG (reference sequence). Trimming shortened V by 5 bases and J by 0 bases, and 17 bases separated the two germline ends. This CDR3 contains 16 residues. The chain's CDR3 is CAWAHSVRASGNTIYF. For the CDR3, the DNA is TGTGCCTGGGCTCACTCCGTCCGCGCCTCTGGAAACACCATATATTTT.

The chain carries TRBV5-4 and TRBJ1-1; D is undetermined. This CDR3 is 16 amino acids long. Germline CDR1 is SGHNT and CDR2 is YYREEE (reference sequence). V lost 0 bases and J 0 bases, leaving 12 bases between the germline ends. CDR3 nucleotide sequence: TGTGCCAGCAGCTTGGAAAACGCAGCGGTGAACACTGAAGCTTTCTTT. It codes for CASSLENAAVNTEAFF.

Notes on this clone: Germline is not matched at one junction end, which may reflect a read error. Distinct nucleotide sequences in the sample also encode this CDR3. The V gene is TRBV7-7, the J gene TRBJ2-5; 10 bases agree with TRBD1. Germline-derived CDR1 and CDR2 are SSHAT and FNYEAQ (reference sequence). This CDR3 is 14 amino acids long. DNA of the CDR3: TGCGCTAGCAGCACCGGGACAGGGGAAGAGACCCAGTACTTC. It encodes CASSTGTGEETQYF.

CDR3 DNA sequence: TGTGCCAGCAGTTCCCTCAGACAGGGGGCAATTGGGAGTTCACCCCTCCACTTT. Protein: CASSSLRQGAIGSSPLHF. The rearrangement uses TRBV27 and TRBJ1-6; 10 bases line up with TRBD1. CDR3 length: 18 amino acids. Per germline, CDR1 MNHEY and CDR2 SMNVEV (reference sequence). V lost 4 bases and J lost 9; bases outside the gene matches: 15.

This clone was detected once. The chain combines TRBV25-1 with TRBJ1-1, with 8 bases matching TRBD1. CDR1 is MGHDK and CDR2 is SYGVNS in the germline V gene. The ends lost 5 bases at V and 6 bases at J; junction bases unmatched: 11. The CDR3 has 15 residues. The CDR3 nucleotides are TGTGCCAGCAGTAGCGGGACAGGTTCTTCGGCTGAAGCTTTCTTT. It is translated as CASSSGTGSSAEAFF.

This clone was seen a handful of times. V usage is TRBV25-1 and J usage is TRBJ1-4, with D possibly being TRBD1 (6 bases). The CDR3 spans 16 residues. V gave up 8 bases and J gave up 4 bases, with 20 bases separating them. Germline CDR1 reads MGHDK; CDR2 reads SYGVNS. The CDR3 DNA reads as TGTGCCAGCCGGGGGGGGCGCCGAAGTGATAATGAAAAACTGTTTTTT. It yields the protein CASRGGRRSDNEKLFF.

The V call is TRBV9, the J call TRBJ2-1; 10 bases are a match to TRBD1. CDR3 length: 16 amino acids. The germline gives CDR1 SGDLS, CDR2 YYNGEE. J gave up 6 bases and V 4 bases, and 10 bases lay outside the gene matches. CDR3 amino acids: CASSPRDRGGSNEQFF. The DNA of the CDR3 is TGTGCCAGCAGCCCTCGGGACAGGGGCGGGAGCAATGAGCAGTTCTTC.

In this sample, this clone turned up once. The V and J genes are TRBV5-5 and TRBJ1-1; TRBD1 aligns across 9 bases. Trimming at V came to 4 bases and at J to 3 bases, leaving 10 bases not matched to a gene. The CDR3 length is 16 residues. Germline lookup yields CDR1 SGHKS and CDR2 YYEKEE (reference sequence). CDR3 protein: CASSLYRGLGDTEAFF. As DNA, the CDR3 is TGTGCCAGCAGCCTATACAGGGGGCTAGGGGACACTGAAGCTTTCTTT.

The rearrangement joins TRBV11-1 to TRBJ2-6, with 9 bases that match TRBD1. CDR1 is SGHAT and CDR2 is FQDESV in the germline V gene (reference sequence). With V trimmed by 6 bases and J by 4 bases, 7 bases remained unmatched. This CDR3 has 16 amino acids. CDR3 region: CASSQQQGAGANVLTF. DNA of the CDR3: TGTGCCAGCAGTCAACAACAGGGGGCCGGGGCCAACGTCCTGACTTTC. The full variable domain, with the rest looked up from reference TRBV11-1 and TRBJ2-6, is EAEVAQSPRYKITEKSQAVAFWCDPISGHATLYWYRQILGQGPELLVQFQDESVVDDSQLPKDRFSAERLKGVDSTLKIQPAELGDSAMYLCASSQQQGAGANVLTFGAGSRLTVL.

Comment on this clone: This sample includes further DNA sequences coding for the same CDR3. This chain links TRBV14 with TRBJ1-2, with D hard to call. CDR1 is SGHDN, CDR2 FVKESK, per germline. Deletions cut 1 base from V and 5 bases from J, with 8 bases between. This CDR3 is built from 13 residues. The CDR3 DNA sequence: TGTGCCAGCAGCCAAGTGGGCGCGTATGGCTACACCTTC. It encodes CASSQVGAYGYTF.

The chain has TRBV5-1 and TRBJ2-7; D is uncertain. The CDR3 contains 15 residues. Trimming cost V 1 base and J 2 bases, with 13 bases left between them. The germline V gene encodes CDR1 SGHRS and CDR2 YFSETQ. CDR3 residues: CASSLIGGTTYEQYF. The CDR3 DNA reads TGCGCCAGCAGCTTGATAGGCGGCACCACCTACGAGCAGTACTTC.

The gene calls are TRBV28 and TRBJ1-1, with D possibly TRBD1 on 5 matching bases. The ends were cut back, 6 bases at V and 1 base at J, with 15 bases in the middle. CDR3 size: 15 residues. CDR1 is MDHEN, CDR2 SYDVKM, per germline. The CDR3 DNA follows: TGTGCCAGCAGGCTCCGGGGGGGACCGAACACTGAAGCTTTCTTT. Translating it yields CASRLRGGPNTEAFF.

V and J are TRBV7-2 and TRBJ2-3, with TRBD1 matching 7 bases. Germline V lookup: CDR1 SGHTA, CDR2 FQGNSA. The ends lost 3 bases at V and 2 bases at J; junction bases unmatched: 5. CDR3 length: 15 amino acids. The CDR3 spells CASSFAGGTTDTQYF. CDR3 coding DNA: TGTGCCAGCAGCTTCGCAGGGGGAACCACAGATACGCAGTATTTT.

This clone was found a few times. J is TRBJ2-1 and V is TRBV7-9, with TRBD2 identical over 12 bases. The V gene end was trimmed by 5 bases and the J gene end by 6 bases; junction bases not matched to a gene: 8. This CDR3 is 16 amino acids long. Germline CDR1 SEHNR, CDR2 FQNEAQ (reference sequence). The CDR3 sequence: CASSPLTSGGSNEQFF. The CDR3 DNA is TGTGCCAGCAGCCCATTGACTAGCGGGGGTTCCAATGAGCAGTTCTTC.

J is TRBJ1-2 and V is TRBV29-1, with D tentatively TRBD1 (6 bases). The CDR3 extends over 12 amino acids. V lost 5 bases and J lost 4, with 11 bases in between. CDR1 is SQVTM, CDR2 ANQGSEA, per germline. The CDR3 DNA sequence: TGCAGCGTTTTCAGGGGAAGCTATGGCTACACCTTC. Its protein product is CSVFRGSYGYTF.

The CDR3 here is CASRHIGALYEQYF. CDR3 nucleotide sequence: TGTGCCAGCAGACACATAGGGGCCCTTTACGAGCAGTACTTC. The genes are TRBV28 and TRBJ2-7, with a possible D match to TRBD1 (5 bases). CDR3 length equals 14 residues. Germline V gene data show CDR1 as MDHEN and CDR2 as SYDVKM. V lost 6 bases and J lost 4, with 16 bases in between.

This sequence joins TRBV5-4 and TRBJ1-1; 12 bases fit TRBD1. With 3 bases clipped from V and 6 bases from J, the junction kept 9 bases outside the gene matches. CDR1 SGHNT and CDR2 YYREEE come from the germline V gene (reference sequence). The CDR3 has 16 amino acids. In DNA form, the CDR3 reads TGTGCCAGCAGCTCCGGGACAGGGGGCCCAAGGGCTGAAGCTTTCTTT. The encoded protein is CASSSGTGGPRAEAFF.

V gene TRBV12-5 combines with J gene TRBJ2-3; 7 positions match TRBD1. V trimming: 5 bases; J trimming: 4 bases; junction bases outside the gene matches: 0. CDR1 is LGHNT and CDR2 is FRNRAP in the germline V gene. The CDR3 spans 12 residues. CDR3 nucleotide sequence: TGTGCTAGTGGTACAGGGGCAGATACGCAGTATTTT. It specifies CASGTGADTQYF.

This clone was counted only a few times. V and J are TRBV4-1 and TRBJ1-5; D is ambiguous. V lost 1 base, J lost 3 bases, and 10 bases lay in between. The CDR3 is made up of 15 amino acids. Germline V CDR1 and CDR2: MGHRA, YSYEKL. The CDR3 DNA sequence: TGCGCCAGCAGCCAAGTGATTACTACCAATCAGCCCCAGCATTTT. As protein: CASSQVITTNQPQHF.

In this sample, this clone turned up once. The chain has TRBV28 and TRBJ1-1; D is possibly TRBD1 (5 bases). V was pared by 0 bases and J by 4 bases, with 15 bases between. This CDR3 contains 16 residues. CDR1 is MDHEN and CDR2 is SYDVKM in the germline V gene. The CDR3 protein is CASSLWQGSSVTEAFF. The CDR3 DNA is TGTGCCAGCAGTTTATGGCAGGGCTCGTCGGTCACTGAAGCTTTCTTT.

This sequence joins TRBV6-2 or TRBV6-3 and TRBJ2-5, with 9 bases fitting TRBD2. Trimming removed 5 bases from V and 0 bases from J; junction bases left unmatched: 4. This CDR3 comprises 15 residues. Germline CDR1 and CDR2: MNHEY and SVGEGT. The CDR3 protein is CASSKGLANQETQYF. Written as DNA, the CDR3 is TGTGCCAGCAGTAAGGGACTAGCCAACCAAGAGACCCAGTACTTC.